Listed here are 30 T cell receptor beta chains from one sample, sequenced in a study of metastatic and nonmetastatic thyroid tumors. MiXCR reprocessed the PCR reads for TCRdb. The sample has about 19,000 clones, about 23% seen once; the top ten hold more than 9%. There were no patients who had received any treatment before thyroid surgery. The sequenced material came from tumor tissue. The receptors here all came from a male donor with papillary thyroid cancer or a benign thyroid nodule (not recorded which). Some clones in this sample may be carry-over from other donors' samples.

The table lists this clone with many counts. V is TRBV19 and J is TRBJ1-4; D gene uncertain. CDR3 length: 15 residues. Trimming stripped 4 bases from V and 14 bases from J, with 23 bases between. Germline-derived CDR1 and CDR2 are LNHDA and SQIVND (reference sequence). CDR3 in amino acids: CASSTPGPPTRGLFF. The CDR3 DNA reads TGTGCCAGTAGTACACCGGGTCCCCCTACTCGAGGTCTGTTTTTT.

This clone was detected ten times or more. This sample includes further DNA sequences coding for the same CDR3. This rearrangement joins TRBV28 to TRBJ1-2; 7 nucleotides match TRBD1. The junction had 5 bases not matched to a gene; V was cut back by 6 bases and J by 4 bases. Per germline, CDR1 MDHEN and CDR2 SYDVKM. The length of the CDR3 is 13 residues. CDR3 in amino acids: CASSFQGVYGYTF. CDR3 in DNA: TGTGCCAGCAGCTTCCAGGGGGTCTATGGCTACACCTTC.

This chain uses TRBV7-2 with TRBJ2-7; 8 bases are shared with TRBD2. The CDR3 totals 15 residues. The V gene's germline CDR1 is SGHTA and CDR2 FQGNSA. The V and J ends lost 5 bases and 2 bases, in that order; junction bases with no gene match: 8. The CDR3 bases are TGTGCCAGCAGCCGCGGGAGGCCCCATACCTACGAGCAGTACTTC. It specifies CASSRGRPHTYEQYF.

This clone was recorded many times. CDR3 region: CASSRGQGAADTQYF. The CDR3, as DNA: TGTGCCAGCAGTCGGGGACAGGGGGCAGCAGATACGCAGTATTTT. This rearrangement joins TRBV28 to TRBJ2-3, with 12 bases fitting TRBD1. The trim removed 5 bases at V and 4 bases at J, leaving 4 bases unmatched. The CDR3 runs 15 residues. Per the germline V gene, CDR1 is MDHEN and CDR2 is SYDVKM.

This clone was observed many times. The chain couples TRBV7-8 to TRBJ2-2; no clear D. The CDR3 sequence is 11 residues long. Looked up from germline, CDR1 is SGHVS and CDR2 is FQNEAQ. Trimming stripped 4 bases from V and 3 bases from J, with 0 bases between. The CDR3 here is CASSYTGELFF. The CDR3 DNA reads as TGTGCCAGCAGCTACACCGGGGAGCTGTTTTTT.

This clone was observed a handful of times. This sequence may be a read error, since a much larger clone differs from it by one base. CDR3 DNA sequence: TGCAGCGTTGAACTTGATCCAACCTACGAGCAGTACTTC. Residues: CSVELDPTYEQYF. The chain carries TRBV29-1 and TRBJ2-7; the D is unclear. Per the germline V gene, CDR1 is SQVTM and CDR2 is ANQGSEA. V was pared by 2 bases and J by 2 bases, with 10 bases between. There are 13 residues in the CDR3.

The sample holds a few counts of this clone. The CDR3 reads CASIPPWGSYGYTF. The CDR3 DNA is TGTGCCAGCATCCCCCCGTGGGGGAGTTATGGCTACACCTTC. J is TRBJ1-2 and V is TRBV7-9; D is perhaps TRBD1 (5 bases). The CDR3 sequence is 14 residues long. V lost 7 bases to trimming and J lost 5 bases, with 17 bases between them. Germline V gene data show CDR1 as SEHNR and CDR2 as FQNEAQ (reference sequence).

CDR3 residues: CASSPDSGNTEAFF. In DNA form, the CDR3 reads TGCGCCAGCAGCCCGGACAGCGGAAACACTGAAGCTTTCTTT. This chain joins TRBV5-1 and TRBJ1-1; the D gene is possibly TRBD1 (6 bases). The CDR3 is 14 residues long. Germline V gives CDR1 SGHRS, CDR2 YFSETQ. V was shortened by 4 bases and J by 2 bases, with 12 bases between the two germline ends.

This clone turned up a few times. Just one base apart from a much larger clone, this may be a read error. This CDR3 is also generated by other DNA sequences in the sample. V usage is TRBV29-1 and J usage is TRBJ2-5, with TRBD2 matching 7 bases. Trimming cost V 6 bases and J 5 bases; bases outside gene matches: 6. This CDR3 contains 12 residues. Germline assignment: CDR1 SQVTM and CDR2 ANQGSEA. The CDR3 DNA follows: TGCAGCGTCGTTGTACTAGCGGAGACCCAGTACTTC. It translates to CSVVVLAETQYF.

This clone was detected many times. The chain joins TRBV25-1 to TRBJ1-2; D unresolved. Germline loops: CDR1 MGHDK, CDR2 SYGVNS. The CDR3 runs to 13 residues. V lost 2 bases and J lost 8, with 12 bases in between. CDR3 in amino acids: CASSEVEGGGYTF. The CDR3 DNA is TGTGCCAGCAGTGAAGTAGAGGGCGGGGGCTACACCTTC.

This clone is medium-sized (0.01 to 0.1%). The gene calls are TRBV11-2 and TRBJ1-3; TRBD1 matches at 9 bases. V gave up 1 base and J gave up 12 bases; unmatched junction bases: 7. Germline V gene lookup returns CDR1 SGHAT and CDR2 FQNNGV. This CDR3 has 14 amino acids. CDR3 in amino acids: CASSLGTGVPDIYF. The CDR3 DNA reads as TGTGCCAGCAGCTTAGGGACAGGGGTACCCGACATATATTTT.

A note on this clone: Relative to the germline gene, one junction end is altered; a read error may explain this. This chain connects TRBV7-8 to TRBJ2-6; D is perhaps TRBD1 or TRBD2 (5 bases each). This CDR3 comprises 14 residues. Per germline, CDR1 SGHVS and CDR2 FQNEAQ. The CDR3 loop is CASSLASGANVLAF. The CDR3 region has the DNA TGTGCCAGCAGCTTAGCTTCCGGGGCCAACGTCCTGGCTTTC.

This clone came up many times. This chain connects TRBV30 to TRBJ1-1; 10 nucleotides align to TRBD1. V gave up 3 bases and J gave up 4 bases; unmatched junction bases: 8. CDR1 GTSNPN and CDR2 SVGIG come from the germline V gene (reference sequence). The CDR3 sequence is 15 residues long. The CDR3 DNA reads as TGTGCCTGGAGCGGAGGACAGGGGGGATCCACTGAAGCTTTCTTT. Encoded protein: CAWSGGQGGSTEAFF.

The chain couples TRBV5-6 to TRBJ1-3; weak D call: TRBD1 (5 bases). Trimming removed 5 bases from V and 0 bases from J, with 15 bases in between. Germline values: CDR1 SGHDT, CDR2 YYEEEE. This CDR3 has 16 residues. CDR3 region: CASRYPGRPSGNTIYF. The CDR3 coding sequence is TGTGCCAGCAGATATCCGGGACGGCCCTCTGGAAACACCATATATTTT.

This clone has a handful of counts. The rearrangement joins TRBV6-1 to TRBJ1-1, with D uncertain. Germline V gene data show CDR1 as MNHNS and CDR2 as SASEGT. The CDR3 loop spans 13 amino acids. V was clipped by 6 bases and J by 5 bases, with 13 bases between them. In DNA, the CDR3 is TGTGCCAGCAGCGCGGCAGAGAAAACTGAAGCTTTCTTT. Residues: CASSAAEKTEAFF.

This rearrangement joins TRBV28 to TRBJ2-7, with D hard to call. Per germline, CDR1 MDHEN and CDR2 SYDVKM. Trimming shortened V by 1 base and J by 4 bases, and 17 bases separated the two germline ends. This CDR3 spans 16 amino acids. The CDR3 nucleotides read TGTGCCAGCAGTTTATATGGGATGGGTGGCAGATACGAGCAGTACTTC. Translated: CASSLYGMGGRYEQYF.

The rearrangement uses TRBV5-1 and TRBJ2-1; no reliable D call. This CDR3 contains 14 residues. V lost 0 bases and J lost 2, with 6 bases in between. Looked up from germline, CDR1 is SGHRS and CDR2 is YFSETQ. The CDR3 sequence is CASSLEQTYNEQFF. The CDR3 coding sequence is TGCGCCAGCAGCTTGGAACAGACCTACAATGAGCAGTTCTTC.

Worth noting for this clone: At one end the junction does not follow the germline gene, possibly because of a read error. This chain links TRBV11-3 with TRBJ2-7, with D unresolved. This CDR3 is 13 amino acids long. Germline V gives CDR1 SGHNT, CDR2 YENEEA. CDR3 in amino acids: CASSLDHPYEQYF. The CDR3 region has the DNA TGTGCCAGCAGCTTAGATCACCCCTACGAGCAGTACTTT.

This clone showed up many times. The chain is built from TRBV11-3 and TRBJ1-1, with 10 bases identical to TRBD1. Losses at the gene ends were 3 bases for V and 11 bases for J; bases not matched to a gene: 3. From germline, CDR1 is SGHNT and CDR2 YENEEA. CDR3 size: 12 residues. CDR3 loop: CASSLDRGFAFF. DNA of the CDR3: TGTGCCAGCAGCTTGGACAGGGGGTTTGCTTTCTTT.

This clone was observed many times. The chain carries TRBV3-1 and TRBJ2-3; 11 bases agree with TRBD2. This CDR3 has 16 amino acids. V was clipped by 3 bases and J by 6 bases; unmatched bases: 8. From germline, CDR1 is LGHDT and CDR2 YNNKEL (reference sequence). This CDR3 reads CASSQVLAGVGDTQYF. The CDR3 bases are TGTGCCAGCAGCCAGGTACTAGCGGGAGTAGGTGATACGCAGTATTTT.

The chain joins TRBV4-2 to TRBJ2-3; 11 positions agree with TRBD1. V shed 0 bases and J 4 bases; nucleotides not matched to a gene: 3. The CDR3 is 16 amino acids. Germline values: CDR1 LGHNA, CDR2 YNFKEQ. The CDR3 here is CASSQDKGQGADTQYF. CDR3 coding DNA: TGTGCCAGCAGCCAAGATAAGGGACAGGGGGCAGATACGCAGTATTTT.

Comment on this clone: The CDR3 does not close with the conserved phenylalanine or tryptophan, likely indicating a read error. The chain carries TRBV5-6 and TRBJ2-7, with a weak D call TRBD1 (7 bases). The CDR3 sequence is 17 residues long. In germline, CDR1 is SGHDT, CDR2 YYEEEE. V dropped 0 bases and J dropped 3 bases, with 19 bases sitting between them. This CDR3 reads CASSLGQGGGLIYEQYL. The CDR3 region has the DNA TGTGCCAGCAGCTTGGGACAGGGAGGAGGGTTAATCTACGAGCAGTACCTC.

This clone was seen many times. V and J are TRBV24-1 and TRBJ2-2; D gene unclear. Germline lookup yields CDR1 KGHDR and CDR2 SFDVKD. The CDR3 sequence is 14 residues long. Trimming took 1 base from V and 6 from J, leaving 8 bases between them. The CDR3 sequence: CATSDFPGAGELFF. The CDR3 DNA reads as TGTGCCACCAGTGATTTCCCAGGTGCCGGGGAGCTGTTTTTT.

This clone was seen at least ten times. The chain carries TRBV11-1 and TRBJ1-1; D is unresolved. Looked up from germline, CDR1 is SGHAT and CDR2 is FQDESV (reference sequence). The CDR3 has 13 amino acids. V dropped 3 bases and J dropped 5 bases, with 10 bases sitting between them. For the CDR3, the DNA is TGTGCCAGCAGCTTTTATCTTCGGACTGAAGCTTTCTTT. Translated: CASSFYLRTEAFF.

Many counts were recorded for this clone. The chain has TRBV12-3 or TRBV12-4 and TRBJ1-4; tentatively, D is TRBD1 (6 bases). The CDR3 is made up of 14 amino acids. The germline V and J ends were trimmed by 3 bases and 7 bases, with 12 bases remaining between them. CDR3 DNA sequence: TGTGCCAGCAGTTTCGGGGGGCTGGCTGAAAAACTGTTTTTT. Amino acid sequence: CASSFGGLAEKLFF.

This chain connects TRBV7-2 to TRBJ1-2, with D possibly matching TRBD1 (5 bases). Between the trimmed V and J ends, which lost 5 bases and 6 bases, there was a span of 16 bases. This CDR3 spans 14 amino acids. Per germline, CDR1 SGHTA and CDR2 FQGNSA. The CDR3 region has the DNA TGTACCAGCAGCGTACCGGGACCCTGGGATGGCTACACCTTC. This sequence encodes CTSSVPGPWDGYTF.

Many counts were recorded for this clone. The chain is built from TRBV27 and TRBJ1-3; D call uncertain. CDR1 and CDR2 (germline): MNHEY, SMNVEV (reference sequence). The length of the CDR3 is 12 residues. V dropped 8 bases and J dropped 3 bases, with 8 bases sitting between them. CDR3: CASASNGNTIYF. CDR3 coding DNA: TGTGCCAGCGCATCTAATGGAAACACCATATATTTT.

This chain connects TRBV20-1 to TRBJ2-5; D not resolved. Germline values: CDR1 DFQATT, CDR2 SNEGSKA (reference sequence). Trimming pared 4 bases from V and 5 bases from J, leaving 17 bases between. The CDR3 is 14 residues long. CDR3 sequence reads: CSAILPLGLETQYF. In DNA form, the CDR3 reads TGCAGTGCTATCCTTCCGTTAGGCTTGGAGACCCAGTACTTC.

Regarding this clone: Germline and junction disagree at one end, which may indicate a read error. The chain couples TRBV6-1 to TRBJ1-1, with D maybe TRBD1 (6 bases). In germline, CDR1 is MNHNS, CDR2 SASEGT. CDR3 length equals 14 residues. CDR3: CASRGGGLDTEAVF. CDR3 coding DNA: TGTGCCAGCCGGGGTGGGGGGCTGGACACTGAAGCAGTCTTT.

Ten or more counts support this clone. The rearrangement uses TRBV12-3 or TRBV12-4 and TRBJ1-2; D ambiguous. Trimming removed 6 bases from V and 3 bases from J, with 14 bases in between. CDR3 length equals 14 residues. The CDR3 is CASSPAAGYYGYTF. DNA of the CDR3: TGTGCCAGCAGCCCAGCCGCCGGATACTATGGCTACACCTTC.